This T cell receptor beta chain was sequenced during a study of T cells in localized non-small cell lung cancer. Findings and limits, study-wide: Exceeding tumor, uninvolved adjacent lung had the highest T cell clonality. Adjacent lung held a median about 57 of the top 100 tumor clones. Only one tumor region went through sequencing, so heterogeneity may still be there.

On this clone: The antigen remains undetermined.

CDR1 is DFQATT, CDR2 SNEGSKA, per germline (reference sequence). V was cut by 6 bases and J by 4 bases, with 10 bases left in between. The CDR3 spans 11 residues. Assay used: immunoSEQ multiplex PCR; TCRdb lists only in-frame clones, some missing. The sample comprises fewer than 25,000 clones, about 90% of which are singletons, and 5.8% rests with the top ten. The chain uses TRBV20-1 and TRBJ2-7; weak D call: TRBD2 (5 bases). The sequence was collected from a male donor at least 60 years old with stage II squamous cell lung carcinoma. The sequencing here drew on peripheral blood, taken before any cancer treatment. The CDR3 reads CSAPRDYEQYF. The CDR3 DNA follows: TGCAGTGCCCCGAGGGATTACGAGCAGTACTTC.